A single T cell receptor beta chain is shown here with its context. Its antigen is unknown. These data are taken from a study of vaccination and CD4 T cells after COVID-19. The overall study: Two of the convalescents were Hispanic, and convalescents were six males and four females. Each post-COVID sample was drawn after diagnosis, and the median interval was roughly 100 days (range 35 to 161).

The CDR3 consists of 12 residues. Looked up from germline, CDR1 is SNHLY and CDR2 is FYNNEI. Trimming removed 7 bases from V and 5 bases from J, with 11 bases in between. Sequencing of DNA taken from cultured CD4+ T cells relied on the Oncomine TCR Beta short-read assay. MiXCR was run by TCRdb on the PCR reads, yielding one entry per CDR3 protein. The sample yields about 25,000 distinct CDR3 sequences, 25% to 30% seen once. Time point specified: late sampling 161 to 241 days after vaccination in a few convalescent patients. The treatment denotes: roughly 11-day PBMC culture with coronavirus spike peptide pools or control peptides (ViraFEST assay). ViraFEST used peptide pools to expand antigen-specific T cells and subsequently sequenced their TCRs. Culture proceeded for roughly 10 days, and CD4+ T cells were then isolated by negative selection.

This rearrangement joins TRBV2 to TRBJ2-5; possible D gene TRBD1, 5 bases. This TCR was sampled from a human donor who had recovered from COVID-19. Source: CD4+ T cells from blood, cultured in vitro, taken about 7 months after SARS-CoV-2 vaccination. The CDR3: CASKKPGETQYF. CDR3 DNA: TGTGCCAGCAAGAAGCCAGGGGAGACCCAGTACTTC.